What follows are 9 T cell receptor beta chains derived from one specimen sequenced in a study of memory CD4+ T cells and cytomegalovirus serostatus. The sort gate was single viable CD3+CD4+CD8-CD45RO+ cells for memory CD4+ T cells. Assay: immunoSEQ multiplex PCR; the TCRdb copy retains only in-frame clones and omits some. The repertoire has about 50,000 clones, roughly 73% of them found once; the top ten carry under 0.7%. Sequencing used memory CD4+ T cells from blood. All receptors come from an adult in good health and CMV-seronegative.

The chain combines TRBV7-2 with TRBJ2-7; D is possibly TRBD1 (5 bases). Trimming removed 4 bases from V and 3 bases from J, with 13 bases in between. Germline V CDR1 and CDR2: SGHTA, FQGNSA. The CDR3 extends over 14 amino acids. This CDR3 reads CASSSPGKVYEQYF. In DNA, the CDR3 is TGTGCCAGCAGCTCTCCAGGGAAAGTCTACGAGCAGTACTTC.

The rearrangement joins TRBV4-3 to TRBJ2-2; D gene unclear. Trimming cost V 0 bases and J 9 bases, with 11 bases left between them. CDR1 and CDR2 from the germline V gene are LGHNA and YSLEER. CDR3 length: 14 amino acids. DNA of the CDR3: TGCGCCAGCAGCCAAGAGTACTATTGGAGGGAGCTGTTTTTT. Amino acid sequence: CASSQEYYWRELFF.

The DNA for the CDR3 is TGTGCCAGCAGAGCACGGTCGCCCCCAGAAGCTTTCTTT. Amino acids: CASRARSPPEAFF. This chain connects TRBV27 to TRBJ1-1; D is unclear. The CDR3 contains 13 residues. The germline V gene encodes CDR1 MNHEY and CDR2 SMNVEV (reference sequence). Trimming shortened V by 6 bases and J by 8 bases, and 16 bases separated the two germline ends.

V and J are TRBV5-5 and TRBJ2-5; 11 positions match TRBD2. The germline gives CDR1 SGHKS, CDR2 YYEKEE (reference sequence). The CDR3 is 14 residues long. Trimming took 2 bases from V and 5 from J; bases not matched to a gene: 2. As DNA, the CDR3 is TGTGCCAGCAGCTTCGGGACTAGCGGTGAGACCCAGTACTTC. Protein product: CASSFGTSGETQYF.

This chain joins TRBV7-9 and TRBJ1-2; 9 bases map to TRBD1. V lost 1 base and J lost 8; bases outside the gene matches: 11. The CDR3 covers 16 residues. CDR1 is SEHNR, CDR2 FQNEAQ, per germline (reference sequence). Here the CDR3 reads CASSLGSPGTGYGYTF. The CDR3 DNA follows: TGTGCCAGCAGCTTAGGATCCCCCGGGACAGGGTACGGCTACACCTTC.

The gene calls are TRBV10-3 and TRBJ1-6; D is unresolved. Trimming stripped 6 bases from V and 7 bases from J, with 10 bases between. This CDR3 has 13 amino acids. Germline V lookup: CDR1 ENHRY, CDR2 SYGVKD. The CDR3: CAIRIDGNSPLHF. The DNA of the CDR3 is TGTGCCATCAGAATAGACGGGAATTCACCCCTCCACTTT.

Only one count was recorded for this clone. J is TRBJ2-2 and V is TRBV5-3, with TRBD2 identical over 13 bases. TRBV5-3 carries the ORF label, with uncertain function. This CDR3 has 19 amino acids. The V and J ends lost 4 bases and 2 bases, in that order; junction bases with no gene match: 11. The CDR3 bases are TGTGCCAGAAGCCGGGACCGACTAGCGGGGGGACCCAACACCGGGGAGCTGTTTTTT. Its translation: CARSRDRLAGGPNTGELFF.

The V and J genes are TRBV10-3 and TRBJ2-7; D is perhaps TRBD1 (6 bases). Trimming removed 4 bases at V and 4 bases at J, with 8 bases between. The CDR3 sequence is 12 residues long. The germline gives CDR1 ENHRY, CDR2 SYGVKD. The CDR3: CAISGGQYEQYF. The CDR3 nucleotides are TGTGCCATCAGTGGTGGACAGTACGAGCAGTACTTC.

As to this clone: Additional DNA sequences in this sample encode the identical CDR3. The V and J genes are TRBV4-3 and TRBJ2-3, with D unresolved. Trimming pared 1 base from V and 0 bases from J, leaving 2 bases between. Germline V gives CDR1 LGHNA, CDR2 YSLEER. The CDR3 covers 13 residues. For the CDR3, the DNA is TGCGCCAGCAGCCAAGGCAGCACAGATACGCAGTATTTT. Its protein is CASSQGSTDTQYF.